These T cell receptor beta chains were read from a single sample in a study of CD8+ T cells in alopecia areata. Here immunoSEQ multiplex PCR was the method, and the copy in TCRdb shows in-frame clones only, minus some. Of over 150,000 clones in the sample, about 61% are singletons; the top ten hold around 5.1%. The sample comprised CD8+ T cells sorted from blood. The source of these receptors is a human donor in good health. CDR3s include the opening cysteine and the closing phenylalanine or tryptophan. Each record gives: V gene, J gene, clone size, D gene, CDR3 protein, CDR3 DNA. D genes are given only for firm matches. Rows may omit the clone size; those that give it use once, few, many or a size class.

TRBV7-7	TRBJ2-5	.	.	CASSFQETQYF	TGTGCCAGCAGCTTCCAGGAGACCCAGTACTTC
TRBV29-1	TRBJ2-7	.	TRBD1	CSVEGQGNEQYF	TGCAGCGTTGAGGGACAGGGGAACGAGCAGTACTTC
TRBV5-4	TRBJ1-6	.	.	CASSQAPPPNSPLHF	TGTGCCAGCAGCCAAGCCCCTCCCCCCAATTCACCCCTCCACTTT
TRBV27	TRBJ2-7	.	.	CASSLRYGGSLDEQYF	TGTGCCAGCAGTTTGCGGTATGGGGGATCTCTCGACGAGCAGTACTTC
TRBV2	TRBJ2-5	.	TRBD2	CASILPGLAGEAQYF	TGTGCCAGCATCCTCCCGGGACTAGCGGGGGAGGCCCAGTACTTC
TRBV29-1	TRBJ2-1	.	TRBD2	CSVAPGGSYNEQFF	TGCAGCGTTGCCCCGGGGGGGTCTTACAATGAGCAGTTCTTC
TRBV6-5	TRBJ2-3	.	.	CASTTGPDGDTQYF	TGTGCCAGCACTACCGGACCCGACGGGGATACGCAGTATTTT
TRBV4-1	TRBJ2-7	.	.	CASSQEEGTYEQYF	TGCGCCAGCAGCCAAGAGGAGGGGACCTACGAGCAGTACTTC
TRBV28	TRBJ1-5	few	.	CASSLIETARDQPQHF	TGTGCCAGCAGTTTGATTGAGACAGCGAGGGATCAGCCCCAGCATTTT
TRBV5-6	TRBJ2-7	.	.	CASSEGGSYEQYF	TGTGCCAGCAGTGAGGGGGGATCCTACGAGCAGTACTTC
TRBV4-1	TRBJ1-2	.	.	CASSQAEIYGYTF	TGCGCCAGCAGCCAAGCAGAGATCTATGGCTACACCTTC
TRBV4-1	TRBJ2-5	.	TRBD2	CASSQYQGGSETQYF	TGCGCCAGCAGCCAGTATCAGGGAGGGTCGGAGACCCAGTACTTC
TRBV7-6	TRBJ2-7	few	TRBD2	CASSVSSGGPDEQYF	TGTGCCAGCAGCGTCTCTAGCGGGGGGCCTGATGAGCAGTACTTC
TRBV7-9	TRBJ2-5	.	.	CASSLVTAQETQYF	TGTGCCAGCAGCTTAGTCACAGCCCAAGAGACCCAGTACTTC
TRBV27	TRBJ2-7	.	.	CASSPKGGPYYEQYF	TGTGCCAGCAGTCCTAAGGGGGGCCCCTACTACGAGCAGTACTTC
TRBV14	TRBJ1-2	.	.	CASSQGTGDGYTF	TGTGCCAGCAGCCAAGGGACGGGGGATGGCTACACCTTC
TRBV7-9	TRBJ2-2	few	.	CASSPPSVELFF	TGTGCCAGCAGCCCTCCATCCGTTGAGCTGTTTTTT
TRBV9	TRBJ2-5	.	TRBD1	CASSPGGAETQYF	TGTGCCAGCAGTCCAGGGGGCGCGGAGACCCAGTACTTC
TRBV10-3	TRBJ2-2	.	.	CAISEGWPGELFF	TGTGCCATCAGTGAGGGCTGGCCCGGGGAGCTGTTTTTT
TRBV6-5	TRBJ1-2	.	.	CASSWTARGDGYTF	TGTGCCAGCAGTTGGACTGCCAGGGGTGATGGCTACACCTTC
TRBV29-1	TRBJ1-2	few	.	CSVERGGYGYTF	TGCAGCGTTGAGCGGGGAGGCTATGGCTACACCTTC
TRBV9	TRBJ2-2	once	.	CASSVHQQGSGELFF	TGTGCCAGCAGCGTACACCAACAGGGATCCGGGGAGCTGTTTTTT
TRBV29-1	TRBJ2-7	once	.	CSVLGRGTSYEQYF	TGCAGCGTCCTAGGGAGGGGGACATCCTACGAGCAGTACTTC
TRBV5-1	TRBJ1-5	once	TRBD1	CASSWTGASNQPQHF	TGCGCCAGCAGTTGGACAGGGGCTAGCAATCAGCCCCAGCATTTT
TRBV7-9	TRBJ1-1	.	TRBD1	CASSFPGGQFEAFF	TGTGCCAGCAGCTTTCCAGGGGGGCAGTTTGAAGCTTTCTTT
TRBV4-1	TRBJ1-5	.	.	CASSHILQARNQPQHF	TGCGCCAGCAGCCACATCTTACAAGCGCGTAATCAGCCCCAGCATTTT
TRBV6-5	TRBJ1-1	once	.	CASSYGRGNTEAFF	TGTGCCAGCAGTTACGGTCGGGGGAACACTGAAGCTTTCTTT
TRBV13	TRBJ2-7	.	.	CASSLTADYEQYF	TGTGCCAGCAGCTTAACAGCGGACTACGAGCAGTACTTC
TRBV5-1	TRBJ1-1	once	.	CASSQGAEAFF	TGCGCCAGCAGCCAAGGGGCTGAAGCTTTCTTT
TRBV11-2	TRBJ2-7	once	TRBD2	CASSSLAAGDPYEQYF	TGTGCCAGCAGCTCCCTAGCGGCGGGGGACCCCTACGAGCAGTACTTC